This is a list of T cell receptor beta chains from one sample in a study of blood T cells in healthy people across ages. TCRdb reprocessed the 5' RACE reads via MiXCR and lists one record per CDR3 protein. The profile covers about 1.6 million distinct CDR3 sequences, with 30% to 35% appearing a single time and approximately 10% taken by the ten largest. Sequencing used blood. The receptors were sampled from a woman aged 30 to 39 in good health. CDR3s include the opening cysteine and the closing phenylalanine or tryptophan. Each record gives: D gene, V gene, clone size, CDR3 length, J gene, CDR3 DNA, CDR3 protein. The D gene is left open where the match is weak. Size is omitted from some rows. Given values are once, few, many or a class for expanded clones.

TRBD2	TRBV7-9	many	15	TRBJ2-7	TGTGCCAGCAGCCCCTATAGGGCGGGGGGCTACGAGCAGTACTTC	CASSPYRAGGYEQYF
TRBD1	TRBV12-3/TRBV12-4	-	15	TRBJ1-4	TGTGCCAGCAGTTTAGGGACAGGGGTTAATGAAAAACTGTTTTTT	CASSLGTGVNEKLFF
-	TRBV10-3	few	12	TRBJ2-3	TGTGCCATCAGTGAATGGGGGCATACGCAGTATTTT	CAISEWGHTQYF
TRBD2	TRBV5-6	-	17	TRBJ2-1	TGTGCCAGCAGCTCCACATCCACGGGGGGGCCTAAGAATGAGCAGTTCTTC	CASSSTSTGGPKNEQFF
-	TRBV10-3	-	16	TRBJ2-3	TGTGCCATCAGTGATCCACGGAGGGGCCGCACAGATACGCAGTATTTT	CAISDPRRGRTDTQYF
TRBD1	TRBV20-1	-	14	TRBJ2-1	TGCAGTGCAAAGGACAGGAGCTCCCACAGTGAGCAGTTCTTC	CSAKDRSSHSEQFF
TRBD2	TRBV5-6	few	15	TRBJ2-1	TGTGCCAGCAGCTTGGAAGCGGGAGTCATGCATGAGCAGTTCTTC	CASSLEAGVMHEQFF
-	TRBV20-1	few	11	TRBJ2-7	TGCAGTGCTACCCCCCATGACGAGCAGTACTTC	CSATPHDEQYF
TRBD1	TRBV7-9	many	15	TRBJ2-1	TGTGCCAGCAGCTTGGCGACAGGGCACCGCAATGAGCAGTTCTTC	CASSLATGHRNEQFF
TRBD1	TRBV20-1	-	18	TRBJ2-1	TGCAGTGCTACGCCAACAGGGGGTAGCTTACGCTCCTACAATGAGCAGTTCTTC	CSATPTGGSLRSYNEQFF
-	TRBV28	few	14	TRBJ2-1	TGTGCCAGCAGTTTCTTCGGGAGTGTCAATGAGCAGTTCTTC	CASSFFGSVNEQFF
-	TRBV7-3	-	16	TRBJ2-1	TGTGCCAGCAGCTTACCTCCGGGACTTCTCTACAATGAGCAGTTCTTC	CASSLPPGLLYNEQFF
TRBD1	TRBV5-1	-	13	TRBJ1-1	TGCGCCAGCAGCTACGGACAGGGACAAAAAGCTTTCTTT	CASSYGQGQKAFF
-	TRBV28	-	15	TRBJ2-5	TGTGCCAGCAGTTTAGGGGACAACCTACAAGAGACCCAGTACTTC	CASSLGDNLQETQYF